The 30 T cell receptor beta chains reported below all come from one sample, sequenced in a study of blood T cell repertoires in COVID-19. TCRdb's table, derived via immunoSEQ multiplex PCR, lists solely in-frame clones and lacks some. The repertoire includes about 49,000 clones, approximately 90% of them detected once, and less than 6.5% sits in the top ten. The sample comprised peripheral blood. Source of these receptors: a man aged 35 to 55 with active COVID-19.

The chain recombines TRBV4-2 with TRBJ2-1; D gene ambiguous. The length of the CDR3 is 15 residues. Germline V CDR1 and CDR2: LGHNA, YNFKEQ. The V end lost 4 bases, the J end lost 0 bases, and 10 bases lay between the germline ends. CDR3 sequence: CASSLLASSYNEQFF. The CDR3 DNA reads TGTGCCAGCAGCCTTTTAGCAAGCTCCTACAATGAGCAGTTCTTC.

This chain connects TRBV29-1 to TRBJ2-7; TRBD2 aligns across 9 bases. V shed 6 bases and J 2 bases; nucleotides not matched to a gene: 11. The CDR3 runs 15 residues. Germline CDR1 reads SQVTM; CDR2 reads ANQGSEA. For the CDR3, the DNA is TGCAGCGTCCTTTTACTAGCGGGCTACGCCTACGAGCAGTACTTC. This codes for CSVLLLAGYAYEQYF.

The CDR3 DNA sequence: TGTGCCAGCCTTAGCGGGAGCCTTACAGATACGCAGTATTTT. This encodes CASLSGSLTDTQYF. The V gene is TRBV6-5, the J gene TRBJ2-3; 9 nucleotides agree with TRBD2. Trimming took 8 bases from V and 3 from J; bases not matched to a gene: 6. The CDR3 length is 14 residues. Germline assignment: CDR1 MNHEY and CDR2 SVGAGI.

The gene calls are TRBV16 and TRBJ2-1; 10 nucleotides agree with TRBD2. V was clipped by 1 base and J by 7 bases; unmatched bases: 16. CDR1 and CDR2 (germline): KGHSY, FQNENV. The CDR3 extends over 19 amino acids. The CDR3 coding sequence is TGTGCCAGCAGCCAATTCGGCAGGTGGGAGCGGGAGGGCCCGAATGAGCAGTTCTTC. This translates into CASSQFGRWEREGPNEQFF.

The chain joins TRBV24-1 to TRBJ2-4; D is possibly TRBD2 (5 bases). Germline V gives CDR1 KGHDR, CDR2 SFDVKD. The CDR3 extends over 12 amino acids. The ends were cut back, 3 bases at V and 12 bases at J, with 11 bases in the middle. The CDR3 coding sequence is TGTGCCACCAGTGATCTCGGGGTTACTCAGTACTTC. Amino acid sequence: CATSDLGVTQYF.

V gene TRBV7-9 combines with J gene TRBJ2-3, with D unresolved. CDR1 is SEHNR and CDR2 is FQNEAQ in the germline V gene (reference sequence). V was cut by 1 base and J by 2 bases, with 4 bases left in between. This CDR3 contains 13 residues. This chain's CDR3 is CASSLGHTDTQYF. CDR3 DNA: TGTGCCAGCAGCTTAGGTCACACAGATACGCAGTATTTT.

This chain uses TRBV19 with TRBJ1-1; D unresolved. Trimming shortened V by 1 base and J by 1 base, and 10 bases separated the two germline ends. This CDR3 region has 15 residues. From germline, CDR1 is LNHDA and CDR2 SQIVND (reference sequence). CDR3 protein: CASSIGRSGNTEAFF. Here the CDR3 DNA reads TGTGCCAGTAGTATAGGTCGGTCTGGGAACACTGAAGCTTTCTTT. The full variable domain, with the rest looked up from reference TRBV19 and TRBJ1-1, is DGGITQSPKYLFRKEGQNVTLSCEQNLNHDAMYWYRQDPGQGLRLIYYSQIVNDFQKGDIAEGYSVSREKKESFPLTVTSAQKNPTAFYLCASSIGRSGNTEAFFGQGTRLTVV.

The V call is TRBV5-6, the J call TRBJ1-2; D gene uncertain. Germline V lookup: CDR1 SGHDT, CDR2 YYEEEE. The CDR3 is made up of 14 amino acids. The V end was cut by 0 bases, the J end by 4 bases, with 10 bases between. CDR3 DNA sequence: TGTGCCAGCAGCTTGGGGGCAGACCTCTATGGCTACACCTTC. Translation: CASSLGADLYGYTF.

V usage is TRBV4-2 and J usage is TRBJ2-7; 9 nucleotides align to TRBD2. V was pared by 4 bases and J by 4 bases, with 8 bases of the junction left unmatched. In germline, CDR1 is LGHNA, CDR2 YNFKEQ. The CDR3 consists of 15 residues. The CDR3 DNA reads TGTGCCAGCAGCCGGGCTAGCGGGAAGCATTACGAGCAGTACTTC. It is translated as CASSRASGKHYEQYF.

The gene calls are TRBV5-1 and TRBJ1-4; 9 nucleotides match TRBD1. Germline V gene sequence: CDR1 SGHRS, CDR2 YFSETQ. The CDR3 has 17 amino acids. V dropped 0 bases and J dropped 7; count of bases not matched to a gene: 10. The CDR3, as DNA: TGCGCCAGCAGCTTGGGCCGGGACAGGGCCAAAGGTGAAAAACTGTTTTTT. Amino acids: CASSLGRDRAKGEKLFF. Full variable domain (remainder filled in from reference TRBV5-1 and TRBJ1-4): KAGVTQTPRYLIKTRGQQVTLSCSPISGHRSVSWYQQTPGQGLQFLFEYFSETQRNKGNFPGRFSGRQFSNSRSEMNVSTLELGDSALYLCASSLGRDRAKGEKLFFGSGTQLSVL.

The chain has TRBV2 and TRBJ1-1, with D perhaps TRBD1 (6 bases). The CDR3 is 11 amino acids. Trimming removed 8 bases from V and 11 bases from J, with 15 bases in between. Germline V gene sequence: CDR1 SNHLY, CDR2 FYNNEI. The CDR3 region is CASQGSPGAFF. CDR3 DNA sequence: TGTGCCAGCCAGGGGTCTCCGGGGGCTTTCTTT.

The V call is TRBV6-5, the J call TRBJ1-4; weak D call: TRBD1 (5 bases). Germline loops: CDR1 MNHEY, CDR2 SVGAGI. Trimming pared 11 bases from V and 5 bases from J, leaving 15 bases between. The CDR3 sequence is 13 residues long. The CDR3 DNA follows: TGTGCCGTCAGGGAGGGTGGAAATGAAAAACTGTTTTTT. It codes for CAVREGGNEKLFF.

The chain carries TRBV15 and TRBJ2-7; 12 bases fit TRBD2. V lost 8 bases to trimming and J lost 1 base; unmatched junction nucleotides: 0. This CDR3 has 13 residues. Germline CDR1 is LNHNV and CDR2 is YYDKDF (reference sequence). The CDR3 sequence: CATGLAGSYEQYF. The CDR3 nucleotides read TGTGCCACCGGACTAGCGGGGTCCTACGAGCAGTACTTC.

V gene TRBV28 combines with J gene TRBJ2-7; 7 bases align to TRBD1. Germline V CDR1 and CDR2: MDHEN, SYDVKM. With 8 bases clipped from V and 5 bases from J, the junction kept 9 bases outside the gene matches. This CDR3 has 13 residues. DNA for the CDR3: TGTGCCAGCTACCAAACAGGGGCCCACGAGCAGTACTTC. Protein: CASYQTGAHEQYF.

The chain has TRBV6-1 and TRBJ1-5; D perhaps matches TRBD1 (5 bases). Germline values: CDR1 MNHNS, CDR2 SASEGT. V was shortened by 4 bases and J by 4 bases, with 17 bases between the two germline ends. There are 16 residues in the CDR3. In DNA, the CDR3 is TGTGCCAGCAGTGGGACAATGGCCTCCGAAAATCAGCCCCAGCATTTT. Its translation is CASSGTMASENQPQHF.

The CDR3 DNA is TGTGCCAGCAGTGGGTCTAGCGGCTCCTACGAGCAGTACTTC. Protein product: CASSGSSGSYEQYF. The genes are TRBV6-6 and TRBJ2-7; 7 bases are shared with TRBD2. J gave up 0 bases and V 5 bases, and 4 bases lay outside the gene matches. There are 14 residues in the CDR3. Per germline, CDR1 MNHNY and CDR2 SVGAGI (reference sequence).

This chain connects TRBV5-4 to TRBJ1-1; TRBD1 might be the D (6 bases). The CDR3 runs to 14 residues. Germline assignment: CDR1 SGHNT and CDR2 YYREEE (reference sequence). V lost 5 bases and J lost 3, with 14 bases in between. CDR3 nucleotides: TGTGCCAGCAGGCTCAGGGGAGCCGACACTGAAGCTTTCTTT. Amino acid sequence: CASRLRGADTEAFF.

This chain joins TRBV4-1 and TRBJ2-7, with D perhaps TRBD1 (5 bases). Germline CDR1 reads MGHRA; CDR2 reads YSYEKL. This CDR3 comprises 14 residues. Trimming removed 4 bases from V and 5 bases from J, with 15 bases in between. CDR3 sequence: CASSPSASRDEQYF. In nucleotides, the CDR3 is TGCGCCAGCAGCCCCTCAGCCTCCAGGGACGAGCAGTACTTC.

This clone has only one observation. The chain uses TRBV18 and TRBJ2-3, with 10 nucleotides matching TRBD2. Per germline, CDR1 KGHSH and CDR2 LQKENI. The J segment lost 5 bases and the V segment lost 4 bases, leaving 6 bases of the junction unmatched. The CDR3 runs 15 residues. CDR3 amino acids: CASSQPGLALDTQYF. The CDR3 DNA is TGTGCCAGCTCACAACCGGGACTAGCGCTAGATACGCAGTATTTT.

CDR3 sequence: CASSESGWEQYF. The CDR3 DNA reads TGTGCCAGCAGTGAATCAGGGTGGGAGCAGTACTTC. The gene calls are TRBV25-1 and TRBJ2-7, with a weak D call TRBD1 (5 bases). There are 12 residues in the CDR3. V lost 1 base and J 7 bases, leaving 8 bases between the germline ends. The germline V gene encodes CDR1 MGHDK and CDR2 SYGVNS.

The chain combines TRBV6-5 with TRBJ1-2; a weak D match, TRBD1 (6 bases). The V end was cut by 1 base, the J end by 6 bases, with 15 bases between. This CDR3 has 15 residues. CDR1 and CDR2 from the germline V gene are MNHEY and SVGAGI. The CDR3 DNA reads TGTGCCAGCAGTTACTTTTCAACAGGGTCCCATGGCTACACCTTC. It codes for CASSYFSTGSHGYTF.

This clone was found a few times. The CDR3 is CASSLRTAATGELFF. The CDR3, as DNA: TGCGCCAGCAGCTTGCGGACAGCTGCCACCGGGGAGCTGTTTTTT. V gene TRBV5-1 combines with J gene TRBJ2-2, with D perhaps TRBD1 (6 bases). The CDR3 runs 15 residues. Germline V gene lookup returns CDR1 SGHRS and CDR2 YFSETQ. V lost 1 base and J 4 bases, leaving 11 bases between the germline ends.

The chain joins TRBV7-2 to TRBJ1-6, with TRBD1 as a possible D gene (5 bases). Trimming pared 2 bases from V and 9 bases from J, leaving 11 bases between. Germline V gene data show CDR1 as SGHTA and CDR2 as FQGNSA. CDR3 length equals 14 residues. The CDR3 coding sequence is TGTGCCAGCAGCTTAAAAGGGGTCTCTTCACCCCTCCACTTT. It translates to CASSLKGVSSPLHF.

This clone was seen once. The genes are TRBV28 and TRBJ1-2; D is perhaps TRBD1 (5 bases). The CDR3 loop spans 15 amino acids. Germline CDR1 MDHEN, CDR2 SYDVKM. Trimming stripped 5 bases from V and 0 bases from J, with 13 bases between. CDR3 nucleotides: TGTGCCAGCAGTCCCGGGGGGAAAGCTAACTATGGCTACACCTTC. Its translation: CASSPGGKANYGYTF.

The J gene is TRBJ2-3, the V gene TRBV10-3; tentatively, D is TRBD2 (5 bases). Germline-derived CDR1 and CDR2 are ENHRY and SYGVKD. V was shortened by 11 bases and J by 0 bases, with 15 bases between the two germline ends. CDR3 size: 14 residues. DNA for the CDR3: TGTGCCGCCCGAGGACTTTCTAGCACAGATACGCAGTATTTT. Its protein product is CAARGLSSTDTQYF.

The V call is TRBV30, the J call TRBJ2-1; TRBD2 aligns across 10 bases. The CDR3 extends over 14 amino acids. CDR1 and CDR2 (germline): GTSNPN, SVGIG (reference sequence). The ends lost 3 bases at V and 8 bases at J; junction bases unmatched: 7. The CDR3 nucleotides read TGTGCCTGGAGCATAAGCGGGAGGGCCGATGAGCAGTTCTTC. It is translated as CAWSISGRADEQFF.

The chain links TRBV19 to TRBJ2-4; 7 bases align to TRBD2. The CDR3 loop spans 17 amino acids. V shed 5 bases and J 1 base; nucleotides not matched to a gene: 11. Germline V gene sequence: CDR1 LNHDA, CDR2 SQIVND (reference sequence). The CDR3 here is CASSPDPGGWAKNIQYF. DNA of the CDR3: TGTGCCAGTAGTCCTGACCCGGGGGGATGGGCCAAAAACATTCAGTACTTC. Together with reference TRBV19 and TRBJ2-4, the CDR3 gives the full variable domain: DGGITQSPKYLFRKEGQNVTLSCEQNLNHDAMYWYRQDPGQGLRLIYYSQIVNDFQKGDIAEGYSVSREKKESFPLTVTSAQKNPTAFYLCASSPDPGGWAKNIQYFGAGTRLSVL.

The chain combines TRBV5-1 with TRBJ2-3; D is ambiguous. V was pared by 3 bases and J by 0 bases, with 8 bases between. The V gene's germline CDR1 is SGHRS and CDR2 YFSETQ. The CDR3 length is 14 residues. CDR3 sequence reads: CASSSSRSTDTQYF. CDR3 DNA: TGCGCCAGCAGCTCAAGTAGAAGCACAGATACGCAGTATTTT.

The V call is TRBV6-5, the J call TRBJ2-7; the match to TRBD2 covers 9 bases. CDR1 and CDR2 from the germline V gene are MNHEY and SVGAGI. V shed 0 bases, J shed 9 bases, and the junction held 12 bases outside the gene matches. The CDR3 extends over 16 amino acids. CDR3 protein: CASSYSRMSGLASQYF. CDR3 sequence (DNA): TGTGCCAGCAGTTACTCGCGCATGTCGGGACTAGCTTCGCAGTACTTC.

The chain links TRBV5-1 to TRBJ1-2; unclear D gene. V lost 0 bases to trimming and J lost 4 bases, with 19 bases between them. This CDR3 comprises 17 residues. Germline V gives CDR1 SGHRS, CDR2 YFSETQ. The CDR3 region is CASSLGSWERDPYGYTF. CDR3 nucleotide sequence: TGCGCCAGCAGCTTGGGGTCGTGGGAGAGAGATCCCTATGGCTACACCTTC.